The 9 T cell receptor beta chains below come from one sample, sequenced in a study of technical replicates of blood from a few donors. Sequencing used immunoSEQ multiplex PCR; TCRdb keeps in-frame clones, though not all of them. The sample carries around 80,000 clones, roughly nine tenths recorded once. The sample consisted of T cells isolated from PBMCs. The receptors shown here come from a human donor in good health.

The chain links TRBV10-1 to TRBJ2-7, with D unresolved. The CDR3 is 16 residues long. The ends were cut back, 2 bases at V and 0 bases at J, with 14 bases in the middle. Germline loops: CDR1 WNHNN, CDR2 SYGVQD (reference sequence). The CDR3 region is CASSEAETLSSYEQYF. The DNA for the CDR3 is TGCGCCAGCAGTGAGGCGGAAACTCTTAGCTCCTACGAGCAGTACTTC.

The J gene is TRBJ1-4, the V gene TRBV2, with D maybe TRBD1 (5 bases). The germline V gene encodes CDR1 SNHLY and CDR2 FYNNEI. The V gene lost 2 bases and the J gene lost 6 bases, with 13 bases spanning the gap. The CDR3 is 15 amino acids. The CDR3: CASSEIRVTHEKLFF. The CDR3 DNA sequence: TGTGCCAGCAGTGAAATCAGGGTTACCCATGAAAAACTGTTTTTT.

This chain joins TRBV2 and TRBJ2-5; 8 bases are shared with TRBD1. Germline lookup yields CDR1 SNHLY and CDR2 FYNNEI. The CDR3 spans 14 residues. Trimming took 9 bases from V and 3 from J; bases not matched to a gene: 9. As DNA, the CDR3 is TGTGCCAGATGGACAGGGAGGCTTGAAGAGACCCAGTACTTC. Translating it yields CARWTGRLEETQYF.

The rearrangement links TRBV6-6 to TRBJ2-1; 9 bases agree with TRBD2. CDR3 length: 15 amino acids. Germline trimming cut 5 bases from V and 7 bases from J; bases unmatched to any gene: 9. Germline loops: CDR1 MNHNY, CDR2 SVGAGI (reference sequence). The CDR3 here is CASSQAGGPWNEQFF. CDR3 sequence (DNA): TGTGCCAGCAGTCAAGCGGGGGGTCCGTGGAATGAGCAGTTCTTC.

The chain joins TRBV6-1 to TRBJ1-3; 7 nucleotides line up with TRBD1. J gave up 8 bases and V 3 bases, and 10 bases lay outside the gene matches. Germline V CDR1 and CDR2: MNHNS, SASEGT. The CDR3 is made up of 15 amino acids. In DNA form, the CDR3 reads TGTGCCAGCAGTGACCTCATAGACAGGGCGGACACCATATATTTT. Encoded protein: CASSDLIDRADTIYF.

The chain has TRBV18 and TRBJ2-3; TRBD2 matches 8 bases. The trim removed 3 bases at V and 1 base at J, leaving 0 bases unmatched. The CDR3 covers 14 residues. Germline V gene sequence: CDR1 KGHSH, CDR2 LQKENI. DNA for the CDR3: TGTGCCAGCTCACCGACTAGCGGCACAGATACGCAGTATTTT. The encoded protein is CASSPTSGTDTQYF.

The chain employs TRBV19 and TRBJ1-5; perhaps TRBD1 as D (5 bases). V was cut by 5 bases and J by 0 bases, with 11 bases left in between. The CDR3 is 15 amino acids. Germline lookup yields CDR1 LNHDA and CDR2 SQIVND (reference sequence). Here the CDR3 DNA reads TGTGCCAGTAGTTCACTCGGGGGTAGCAATCAGCCCCAGCATTTT. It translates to CASSSLGGSNQPQHF.

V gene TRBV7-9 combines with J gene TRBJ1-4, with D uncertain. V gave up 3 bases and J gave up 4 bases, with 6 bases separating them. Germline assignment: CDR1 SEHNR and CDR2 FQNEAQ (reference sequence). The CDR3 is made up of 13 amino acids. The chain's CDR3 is CASSFSHNEKLFF. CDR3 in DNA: TGTGCCAGCAGCTTTAGCCATAATGAAAAACTGTTTTTT.

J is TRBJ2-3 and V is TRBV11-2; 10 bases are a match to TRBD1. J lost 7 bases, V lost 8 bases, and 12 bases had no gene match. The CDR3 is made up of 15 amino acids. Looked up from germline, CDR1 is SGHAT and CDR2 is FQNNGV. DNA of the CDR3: TGTGCCAGCCGGGATATAAGGGGACAGGGGCATACGCAGTATTTT. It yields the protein CASRDIRGQGHTQYF.